The 15 T cell receptor beta chains below all came from one sample that was sequenced in a study of shared T cell receptors in the human thymus. TCRdb's copy holds only in-frame clones and misses some; the assay was immunoSEQ multiplex PCR. Of about 660,000 clones in the sample, roughly 88% are singletons; the top ten hold 0.0085% to 0.012%. This sample was shared with a second study, whose subject was human thymus T cells.

The specimen was thymocytes. The receptor set was obtained from a boy younger than two with a congenital heart defect.

The chain joins TRBV27 to TRBJ2-7; 8 bases line up with TRBD1. This CDR3 comprises 16 residues. The junction had 13 bases not matched to a gene; V was cut back by 6 bases and J by 3 bases. The germline gives CDR1 MNHEY, CDR2 SMNVEV (reference sequence). CDR3: CASRRRLTGAIYEQYF. The CDR3 bases are TGTGCCAGCAGGCGCCGCCTGACAGGGGCGATCTACGAGCAGTACTTC.

This CDR3 reads CAGGGWALTQRRDDEQYF. CDR3 bases: TGTGCCGGGGGAGGGTGGGCCTTAACACAAAGGAGGGACGACGAGCAGTACTTC. This chain links TRBV27 with TRBJ2-7; 7 bases are a match to TRBD2. The CDR3 length is 18 residues. After removal of 11 bases from V and 5 bases from J, the junction contained 27 bases not matched to a gene. Germline V gives CDR1 MNHEY, CDR2 SMNVEV (reference sequence).

The J gene is TRBJ2-7, the V gene TRBV14; 7 nucleotides align to TRBD2. J lost 5 bases, V lost 4 bases, and 11 bases had no gene match. The V gene's germline CDR1 is SGHDN and CDR2 FVKESK. This CDR3 contains 15 residues. CDR3 DNA: TGTGCCAGCAGCCTTCGCGGGAGAAAGCACCACGAGCAGTACTTC. It codes for CASSLRGRKHHEQYF. Full variable domain (remainder filled in from reference TRBV14 and TRBJ2-7): EAGVTQFPSHSVIEKGQTVTLRCDPISGHDNLYWYRRVMGKEIKFLLHFVKESKQDESGMPNNRFLAERTGGTYSTLKVQPAELEDSGVYFCASSLRGRKHHEQYFGPGTRLTVT.

This chain uses TRBV6-1 with TRBJ2-5; D possibly corresponds to TRBD1 (5 bases). This CDR3 is 17 amino acids long. The V and J ends lost 1 base and 1 base respectively, with 16 bases between them. Germline lookup yields CDR1 MNHNS and CDR2 SASEGT. The CDR3 here is CASSEGGGRELQETQYF. The DNA for the CDR3 is TGTGCCAGCAGTGAAGGCGGTGGCAGGGAACTCCAAGAGACCCAGTACTTC.

The chain joins TRBV19 to TRBJ2-2, with D possibly TRBD2 on 5 matching bases. Per the germline V gene, CDR1 is LNHDA and CDR2 is SQIVND (reference sequence). Deletions cut 3 bases from V and 6 bases from J, with 8 bases between. The CDR3 runs 13 residues. CDR3 coding DNA: TGTGCCAGTAGTATCGCGGGTTCCGGGGAGCTGTTTTTT. Protein sequence: CASSIAGSGELFF.

The gene calls are TRBV15 and TRBJ2-7; D gene uncertain. V was cut by 4 bases and J by 5 bases, with 15 bases left in between. CDR3 length: 14 residues. Germline CDR1 and CDR2: LNHNV and YYDKDF (reference sequence). The DNA of the CDR3 is TGTGCCACCAGCACCGCAACTAAAGAAGACGAGCAGTACTTC. Translating gives CATSTATKEDEQYF.

The V call is TRBV5-1, the J call TRBJ2-6; 7 nucleotides align to TRBD1. The germline CDR1 and CDR2 sequences are SGHRS and YFSETQ. Germline trimming cut 1 base from V and 0 bases from J; bases unmatched to any gene: 7. There are 18 residues in the CDR3. CDR3: CASSLYRDRDSGANVLTF. For the CDR3, the DNA is TGCGCCAGCAGCTTGTATCGGGACAGAGACTCTGGGGCCAACGTCCTGACTTTC.

The chain's CDR3 is CSGGRGDTQYF. The CDR3 DNA is TGCAGCGGGGGGCGCGGAGATACGCAGTATTTT. This chain joins TRBV29-1 and TRBJ2-3; D is perhaps TRBD1 (6 bases). The CDR3 runs 11 residues. The germline V gene encodes CDR1 SQVTM and CDR2 ANQGSEA. Deletions cut 7 bases from V and 5 bases from J, with 10 bases between.

The genes are TRBV27 and TRBJ2-5; D might be TRBD1 (6 bases). Between the trimmed V and J ends, which lost 6 bases and 1 base, there was a span of 18 bases. CDR3 length: 16 residues. Germline CDR1 is MNHEY and CDR2 is SMNVEV (reference sequence). CDR3 DNA: TGTGCCAGCAGCCTAGAGGGGGTTAACCTCCAAGAGACCCAGTACTTC. It is translated as CASSLEGVNLQETQYF.

The CDR3 DNA is TGTGCCAGCAGCCCCCGACCGGGGGGCAATGAGCAGTTCTTC. As protein: CASSPRPGGNEQFF. The chain joins TRBV9 to TRBJ2-1; 7 bases are shared with TRBD2. Germline CDR1 reads SGDLS; CDR2 reads YYNGEE. The CDR3 loop spans 14 amino acids. V shed 4 bases, J shed 6 bases, and the junction held 7 bases outside the gene matches.

This sequence joins TRBV5-8 and TRBJ2-7, with 10 bases that match TRBD2. The germline CDR1 and CDR2 sequences are SGHTS and YDEGEE. V gave up 4 bases and J gave up 5 bases; unmatched junction bases: 12. The CDR3 spans 16 residues. The CDR3 reads CASSKRPSGSIDEQYF. CDR3 in DNA: TGTGCCAGCAGCAAGAGGCCTAGCGGGAGTATCGACGAGCAGTACTTC.

The sample holds a few counts of this clone. V usage is TRBV5-4 and J usage is TRBJ2-3, with 7 bases aligning to TRBD2. CDR3 length equals 13 residues. The ends lost 4 bases at V and 5 bases at J; junction bases unmatched: 4. Germline CDR1 SGHNT, CDR2 YYREEE (reference sequence). Here the CDR3 reads CASSPLAEDTQYF. DNA for the CDR3: TGTGCCAGCAGCCCGCTAGCGGAAGATACGCAGTATTTT.

Only one count was recorded for this clone. V and J are TRBV7-6 and TRBJ1-1; TRBD1 matches at 7 bases. The J segment lost 3 bases and the V segment lost 4 bases, leaving 5 bases of the junction unmatched. The germline gives CDR1 SGHVS, CDR2 FNYEAQ. The CDR3 runs 14 residues. CDR3 loop: CASSSRDSDTEAFF. CDR3 DNA: TGTGCCAGCAGCTCCCGGGACAGTGACACTGAAGCTTTCTTT.

This clone was counted a few times. The chain joins TRBV10-2 to TRBJ2-7; possible D gene TRBD2, 6 bases. This CDR3 spans 16 amino acids. The V end was cut by 7 bases, the J end by 4 bases, with 23 bases between. The germline CDR1 and CDR2 sequences are WSHSY and SAAADI. CDR3 region: CASKVLAPDRSYEQYF. The DNA of the CDR3 is TGCGCCAGCAAAGTCCTAGCGCCAGACCGCTCATACGAGCAGTACTTC.

This clone appeared a single time. This chain uses TRBV4-1 with TRBJ2-7, with TRBD2 matching 7 bases. The V gene end was trimmed by 1 base and the J gene end by 0 bases; junction bases not matched to a gene: 9. The germline V gene encodes CDR1 MGHRA and CDR2 YSYEKL. The CDR3 sequence is 17 residues long. The CDR3 here is CASSQGDPTGGSYEQYF. The CDR3 bases are TGCGCCAGCAGCCAAGGGGACCCAACGGGAGGCTCCTACGAGCAGTACTTC.